This T cell receptor (beta chain) was recorded in a study of identical twins listed by TCRdb under 2016. Turning to the overall study: The study deep-sequenced TCR alpha and beta repertoires from monozygotic twins, unrelated adults of various ages and cord blood to test whether fetal clonotypes persist. Replicate twin experiments were performed at different times using different library preparation protocols to rule out contamination. What the study reported, not specific to this receptor: Conclusions relied on cross-sectional statistical analysis, since the same donors could not be followed over many years. In beta out-of-frame sequences, excess twin sharing was weaker, because having fewer shared sequences lowered the signal-to-noise ratio. Zero-insertion analyses could be partly confounded by invariant T cells such as MAIT and iNKT, although diverse VJ usage argued against such confounding for most clonotypes. Recombination models systematically underestimated out-of-frame TCR alpha sharing in monozygotic twins but agreed with sharing between unrelated individuals. Abundant cord blood beta clonotypes had fewer insertions, young adult naive repertoires showed a similar but weaker trend, and memory repertoires showed no such trend. Compared with coincidental sharing between unrelated individuals, out-of-frame TCR alpha sequences shared between twins showed an excess of sequences with low generation probability.

As for this clonotype: Its target antigen remains unknown. No much larger clone is present one base from it, and per-base qualities are unavailable.

V drops 2 bases and J drops 2 bases, leaving 10 bases in between. The germline V gene (reference sequence) yields WNHNN for CDR1 and SYGVQD for CDR2. The CDR3 holds 15 amino acids from the cysteine to the phenylalanine. The CDR3 DNA has 45 bases and is translated from base 1. Only healthy Caucasian donors were included. Three pairs of female monozygotic twins, all aged 18 to 29 years, were included in the twin cohort. Miltenyi CD45RO+ enrichment and human naive T-cell isolation kits were used to isolate memory (CD45RO+) and naive T cells from PBMC. The library relied on 5' RACE. Sequencing used an Illumina HiSeq 2000. A universal primer binding site was added through template switching, and the final cDNA carried a unique molecular identifier so that TCR cDNA molecules could be counted accurately. Specific primers in the conserved constant-segment region were used to synthesize first-strand cDNA for TCR alpha and beta chains. Each cDNA library was double barcoded, with a SMART-Mk sample barcode plus Illumina barcodes, to control for contamination. Two successive PCR steps introduced TruSeq adapter sequences along with Illumina sample barcodes. TCR alpha and beta cDNA libraries were sequenced on the Illumina HiSeq platform with custom primers. The authors processed their data as follows. MiGEC was used to process raw reads and extract unique molecular identifiers, and MiXCR was used to find CDR3 positions. Recombination models were inferred per individual with the repgenHMM and IGoR tools using an EM algorithm. The analysis of shared clonotypes was done with the tcR package in R, with sharing normalized by the product of cloneset sizes. To study raw recombination without the effects of thymic and clonal selection, out-of-frame nonproductive sequences were analyzed. TCRdb trimmed public reads at Q25 via fastp, called clones via MiXCR and kept in-frame beta chains. Rows with one shared CDR3 protein collapse into an entry with the most common genes and DNA. V and J calls and clone size were set by TCRdb, not the authors. In this sample the table shows fewer than 350,000 distinct CDR3 sequences, 8% to 9% of which occur a single time. Around 2.1% of the sample is held by the ten biggest clonotypes.

These data were also reused for a study on yellow fever vaccine responses in identical twins. As noted in the second study: According to the authors, in identical twins the way T cells responded to vaccination appeared partly convergent and partly personalized. In the study, vaccine-responding T cell clones were precisely tracked in identical twins.

The rearrangement joined TRBV10-1 to TRBJ2-1, and the D gene may be TRBD2, 5 bases matching. The sequence came from a woman between 18 and 29 years old in good health. Sequenced sample: memory (CD45RO+) T cells sorted from blood. The cell subset or site label here, explained by the study, means: CD45RO+ enriched T cells. The CDR3 reads CASSEPGVPYNEQFF. In nucleotide form, the sequence is TGCGCCAGCAGTGAGCCCGGGGTCCCCTACAATGAGCAGTTCTTC.